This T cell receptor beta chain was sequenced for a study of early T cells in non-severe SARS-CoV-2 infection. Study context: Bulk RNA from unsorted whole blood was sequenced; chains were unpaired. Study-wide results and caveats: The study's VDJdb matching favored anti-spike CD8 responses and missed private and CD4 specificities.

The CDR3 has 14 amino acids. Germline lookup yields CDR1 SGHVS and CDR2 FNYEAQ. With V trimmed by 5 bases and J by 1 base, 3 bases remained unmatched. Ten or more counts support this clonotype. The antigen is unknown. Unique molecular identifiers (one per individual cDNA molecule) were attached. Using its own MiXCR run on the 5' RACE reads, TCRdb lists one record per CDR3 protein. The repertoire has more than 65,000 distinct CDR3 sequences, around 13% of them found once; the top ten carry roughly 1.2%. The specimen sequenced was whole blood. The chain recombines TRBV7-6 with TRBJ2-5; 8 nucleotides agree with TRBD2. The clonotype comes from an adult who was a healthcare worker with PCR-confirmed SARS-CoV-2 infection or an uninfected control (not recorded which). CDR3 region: CASSGSGTQETQYF. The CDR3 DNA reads TGTGCCAGCAGCGGTAGCGGGACCCAAGAGACCCAGTACTTC.